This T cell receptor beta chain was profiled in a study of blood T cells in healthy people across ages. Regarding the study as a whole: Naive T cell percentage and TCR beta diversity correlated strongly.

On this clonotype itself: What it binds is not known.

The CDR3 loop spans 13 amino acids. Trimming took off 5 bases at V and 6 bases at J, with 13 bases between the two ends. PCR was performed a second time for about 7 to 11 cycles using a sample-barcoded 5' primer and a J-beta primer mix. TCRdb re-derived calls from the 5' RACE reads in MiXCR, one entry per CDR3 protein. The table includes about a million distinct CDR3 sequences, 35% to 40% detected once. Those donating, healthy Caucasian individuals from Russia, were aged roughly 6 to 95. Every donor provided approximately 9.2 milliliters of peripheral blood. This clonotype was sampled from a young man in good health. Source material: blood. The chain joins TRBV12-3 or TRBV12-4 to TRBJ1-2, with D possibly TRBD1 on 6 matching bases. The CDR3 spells CASSAQGADGYTF. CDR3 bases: TGTGCCAGCAGTGCACAGGGTGCCGATGGCTACACCTTC.